These 32 T cell receptor beta chains were sequenced from one sample in a study of blood T cell repertoires in COVID-19 (dated by TCRdb to about 2020). To prepare the library, the immunoSEQ multiplex PCR assay was applied. This is the immuneACCESS table as TCRdb keeps it, with only in-frame sequences that have V and J called. A part of the clones is gone; compared with another copy, unresolved V genes explain less than half, and the rest is unexplained. In this sample the table shows hundreds of thousands of clones, 70% to 90% of which occur a single time. The ten largest clones take up approximately 2% of the sample. The specimen sequenced was PBMCs or T cells enriched from blood (not recorded which). These receptors were taken from a young woman with acute COVID-19.

A note on this clone: The sample contains more than one DNA sequence encoding this CDR3. The chain recombines TRBV7-9 with TRBJ2-5, with D unclear. The V end lost 0 bases, the J end lost 4 bases, and 3 bases lay between the germline ends. Germline lookup yields CDR1 SEHNR and CDR2 FQNEAQ (reference sequence). This CDR3 has 12 residues. The CDR3 loop is CASSLAAETQYF. The DNA of the CDR3 is TGTGCCAGCAGCTTAGCGGCAGAGACCCAGTACTTC.

The gene calls are TRBV9 and TRBJ1-3; D unresolved. The CDR3 has 15 residues. Germline lookup yields CDR1 SGDLS and CDR2 YYNGEE. V was trimmed by 0 bases and J by 1 base, leaving 8 bases between them. CDR3 sequence: CASSVDPRSGNTIYF. CDR3 nucleotide sequence: TGTGCCAGCAGCGTAGATCCCCGTTCTGGAAACACCATATATTTT.

The chain links TRBV4-1 to TRBJ2-7, with TRBD1 matching 9 bases. This CDR3 comprises 15 residues. In germline, CDR1 is MGHRA, CDR2 YSYEKL. With V trimmed by 3 bases and J by 4 bases, 7 bases remained unmatched. The chain's CDR3 is CASSHPGQGLYEQYF. CDR3 sequence (DNA): TGCGCCAGCAGCCATCCGGGACAGGGACTATACGAGCAGTACTTC.

This clone was recorded once. The chain combines TRBV11-2 with TRBJ2-1; 9 nucleotides align to TRBD2. CDR1 and CDR2 (germline): SGHAT, FQNNGV. The CDR3 extends over 16 amino acids. The J segment lost 7 bases and the V segment lost 5 bases, leaving 12 bases of the junction unmatched. CDR3 amino acids: CASSPLWAGGGNEQFF. The CDR3 coding sequence is TGTGCCAGCAGCCCCCTTTGGGCGGGAGGGGGTAATGAGCAGTTCTTC. The whole variable domain, filled in from reference TRBV11-2 and TRBJ2-1, reads EAGVAQSPRYKIIEKRQSVAFWCNPISGHATLYWYQQILGQGPKLLIQFQNNGVVDDSQLPKDRFSAERLKGVDSTLKIQPAKLEDSAVYLCASSPLWAGGGNEQFFGPGTRLTVL.

The chain joins TRBV9 to TRBJ2-3; no clear D gene. The CDR3 extends over 14 amino acids. V was clipped by 3 bases and J by 4 bases, with 12 bases between them. CDR1 is SGDLS and CDR2 is YYNGEE in the germline V gene. Here the CDR3 reads CASSEERKSDTQYF. CDR3 bases: TGTGCCAGCAGCGAAGAGAGGAAATCAGATACGCAGTATTTT.

The V call is TRBV14, the J call TRBJ2-3, with a possible D match to TRBD2 (5 bases). Germline values: CDR1 SGHDN, CDR2 FVKESK. CDR3 length: 13 residues. Between the trimmed V and J ends, which lost 3 bases and 2 bases, there was a span of 6 bases. CDR3 bases: TGTGCCAGCAGCCAGGGAGTCACAGATACGCAGTATTTT. Translating it yields CASSQGVTDTQYF.

This clone was detected once. The chain combines TRBV18 with TRBJ2-1; 15 positions agree with TRBD2. This CDR3 contains 18 residues. Trimming at V came to 3 bases and at J to 0 bases, leaving 3 bases not matched to a gene. Germline lookup yields CDR1 KGHSH and CDR2 LQKENI. CDR3 protein: CASSPPGLAGGSYNEQFF. CDR3 nucleotides: TGTGCCAGCTCACCCCCGGGACTAGCGGGAGGCTCCTACAATGAGCAGTTCTTC.

The gene calls are TRBV6-5 and TRBJ1-5; D is undetermined. The CDR3 is 16 residues long. The V end was cut by 0 bases, the J end by 2 bases, with 11 bases between. Germline V lookup: CDR1 MNHEY, CDR2 SVGAGI. The CDR3 DNA sequence: TGTGCCAGCAGTTACTCTGGGCAGAATGGCAATCAGCCCCAGCATTTT. It translates to CASSYSGQNGNQPQHF.

The chain links TRBV4-3 to TRBJ1-6, with D maybe TRBD1 (5 bases). Trimming cost V 0 bases and J 7 bases, with 13 bases left between them. The germline gives CDR1 LGHNA, CDR2 YSLEER. CDR3 length: 16 amino acids. The CDR3 region is CASSQDLTAPNSPLHF. For the CDR3, the DNA is TGCGCCAGCAGCCAAGATCTGACAGCTCCCAATTCACCCCTCCACTTT.

This chain connects TRBV29-1 to TRBJ1-2; unclear D gene. Trimming took 2 bases from V and 7 from J, leaving 11 bases between them. The germline V gene has CDR1 SQVTM and CDR2 ANQGSEA. The CDR3 loop spans 12 amino acids. CDR3: CSVERQAGGYTF. In nucleotides, the CDR3 is TGCAGCGTTGAACGTCAGGCGGGTGGCTACACCTTC.

As DNA, the CDR3 is TGTGCCAGCAGTTACTCGATTGGGACAGCTCACTACGAGCAGTACTTC. Amino acids: CASSYSIGTAHYEQYF. The chain uses TRBV6-2 or TRBV6-3 and TRBJ2-7; 7 bases match TRBD1. The germline V gene has CDR1 MNHEY and CDR2 SVGEGT. The CDR3 is 16 amino acids. After removal of 0 bases from V and 3 bases from J, the junction contained 8 bases not matched to a gene.

The chain joins TRBV2 to TRBJ1-5; 11 bases align to TRBD1. The CDR3 is made up of 14 amino acids. The V segment lost 5 bases and the J segment 6 bases; nucleotides outside the gene matches: 3. Germline assignment: CDR1 SNHLY and CDR2 FYNNEI. CDR3: CASSLDRGRQPQHF. The CDR3 coding sequence is TGTGCCAGCAGTTTGGACAGGGGGCGTCAGCCCCAGCATTTT.

V is TRBV19 and J is TRBJ1-6; D not certain. Per germline, CDR1 LNHDA and CDR2 SQIVND (reference sequence). The CDR3 spans 16 residues. V lost 1 base, J lost 11 bases, and 18 bases lay in between. In DNA form, the CDR3 reads TGTGCCAGTAGTATAGGGAGCCGAATCTTGTTGGCACCCCTCCACTTT. It encodes CASSIGSRILLAPLHF.

V is TRBV9 and J is TRBJ2-3; 8 bases are a match to TRBD2. Germline-derived CDR1 and CDR2 are SGDLS and YYNGEE. CDR3 length: 15 amino acids. Losses at the gene ends were 3 bases for V and 0 bases for J; bases not matched to a gene: 3. CDR3 DNA: TGTGCCAGCAGCGATAGCGGGGCTAGCACAGATACGCAGTATTTT. Amino acid sequence: CASSDSGASTDTQYF.

In DNA, the CDR3 is TGTGCCAGCAGTTACACCCTATCTAGCGGGGTTCGGGAGCTGTTTTTT. It specifies CASSYTLSSGVRELFF. The chain joins TRBV6-5 to TRBJ2-2, with 9 bases identical to TRBD2. Germline loops: CDR1 MNHEY, CDR2 SVGAGI. V dropped 2 bases and J dropped 9; count of bases not matched to a gene: 10. The CDR3 covers 16 residues.

V and J are TRBV3-1 (or the pseudogene TRBV3-2) and TRBJ2-7, with D perhaps TRBD2 (6 bases). Deletions cut 3 bases from V and 3 bases from J, with 12 bases between. CDR1 is LGHDT and CDR2 is YNNKEL in the germline V gene (reference sequence). CDR3 length: 14 residues. CDR3 protein: CASSQRGTNYEQYF. The CDR3 DNA reads as TGTGCCAGCAGCCAGCGGGGAACAAACTACGAGCAGTACTTC.

V and J are TRBV4-1 and TRBJ1-1; tentative D call: TRBD1 (6 bases). V lost 4 bases and J 1 base, leaving 10 bases between the germline ends. This CDR3 spans 14 amino acids. The germline CDR1 and CDR2 sequences are MGHRA and YSYEKL. The CDR3 sequence: CASSLVTGNTEAFF. The CDR3 nucleotides are TGCGCCAGCAGCCTTGTGACAGGGAACACTGAAGCTTTCTTT.

This chain links TRBV3-1 (or the pseudogene TRBV3-2) with TRBJ1-5, with no clear D. CDR3 length: 21 residues. Trimming removed 0 bases at V and 1 base at J, with 25 bases between. CDR1 and CDR2 from the germline V gene are LGHDT and YNNKEL (reference sequence). CDR3 in amino acids: CASSQDPPRANSIWSNQPQHF. The DNA for the CDR3 is TGTGCCAGCAGCCAAGATCCCCCGCGGGCAAATAGTATTTGGAGCAATCAGCCCCAGCATTTT.

The chain is built from TRBV15 and TRBJ2-2, with TRBD2 identical over 7 bases. V dropped 5 bases and J dropped 7; count of bases not matched to a gene: 10. The CDR3 is made up of 15 amino acids. Germline V gives CDR1 LNHNV, CDR2 YYDKDF (reference sequence). CDR3 DNA: TGTGCCACCAGCTCACGGACTAGGTGGAACGGGGAGCTGTTTTTT. Amino acids: CATSSRTRWNGELFF.

This clone was observed a few times. V usage is TRBV20-1 and J usage is TRBJ2-7; possible D gene TRBD1, 6 bases. The CDR3 length is 11 residues. Germline CDR1 and CDR2: DFQATT and SNEGSKA (reference sequence). V lost 6 bases and J 4 bases, leaving 10 bases between the germline ends. The chain's CDR3 is CSAYTGYEQYF. The DNA of the CDR3 is TGCAGTGCGTATACAGGGTACGAGCAGTACTTC.

V gene TRBV6-5 combines with J gene TRBJ1-2; D gene unclear. V was shortened by 6 bases and J by 7 bases, with 12 bases between the two germline ends. Germline CDR1 is MNHEY and CDR2 is SVGAGI. The CDR3 length is 12 residues. The CDR3 region is CASSLSGGGYTF. CDR3 nucleotide sequence: TGTGCCAGCAGCCTTTCGGGAGGTGGCTACACCTTC.

The chain joins TRBV5-6 to TRBJ2-1; 12 nucleotides line up with TRBD2. CDR3 length: 16 residues. Germline loops: CDR1 SGHDT, CDR2 YYEEEE. V dropped 4 bases and J dropped 4; count of bases not matched to a gene: 6. The CDR3 loop reads CASSQGLAGRYNEQFF. DNA for the CDR3: TGTGCCAGCAGCCAAGGACTAGCGGGAAGGTACAATGAGCAGTTCTTC.

On this clone: Compared with germline, one end of the junction differs, possibly owing to a read error. The V call is TRBV7-2, the J call TRBJ2-3, with 7 bases matching TRBD1. This CDR3 region has 15 residues. Germline assignment: CDR1 SGHTA and CDR2 FQGNSA. The chain's CDR3 is CASTLQGNPTDTQYF. CDR3 in DNA: TGTGCCAGCACCTTACAGGGGAACCCCACAGATACGCAGTATTTT.

The chain uses TRBV3-1 (or the pseudogene TRBV3-2) and TRBJ1-1; weak D call: TRBD1 (6 bases). The CDR3 is made up of 16 amino acids. The V end was cut by 5 bases, the J end by 0 bases, with 16 bases between. The germline CDR1 and CDR2 sequences are LGHDT and YNNKEL (reference sequence). DNA for the CDR3: TGTGCCAGCAGCGTCAGACCGCAGGGGCTGAACACTGAAGCTTTCTTT. As protein: CASSVRPQGLNTEAFF.

The chain uses TRBV2 and TRBJ1-2; maybe TRBD1 (6 bases). V was shortened by 2 bases and J by 3 bases, with 10 bases between the two germline ends. CDR3 length equals 14 residues. CDR1 SNHLY and CDR2 FYNNEI come from the germline V gene. In nucleotides, the CDR3 is TGTGCCAGCAGTGAAAGACAGGATGACTATGGCTACACCTTC. Protein sequence: CASSERQDDYGYTF.

V is TRBV9 and J is TRBJ1-4; 12 bases fit TRBD1. The trim removed 3 bases at V and 8 bases at J, leaving 8 bases unmatched. The CDR3 contains 16 residues. Germline-derived CDR1 and CDR2 are SGDLS and YYNGEE. CDR3 in amino acids: CASSAIAGTGGEKLFF. Written as DNA, the CDR3 is TGTGCCAGCAGCGCAATCGCCGGGACAGGGGGCGAAAAACTGTTTTTT. The variable domain in full, with the rest retrieved from reference TRBV9 and TRBJ1-4, is DSGVTQTPKHLITATGQRVTLRCSPRSGDLSVYWYQQSLDQGLQFLIQYYNGEERAKGNILERFSAQQFPDLHSELNLSSLELGDSALYFCASSAIAGTGGEKLFFGSGTQLSVL.

The chain joins TRBV11-2 to TRBJ1-1; a possible D gene is TRBD1 (6 bases). The CDR3 runs to 14 residues. Deletions cut 4 bases from V and 4 bases from J, with 13 bases between. Germline CDR1 and CDR2: SGHAT and FQNNGV. For the CDR3, the DNA is TGTGCCAGCAGCTATGCCGGGGGGGCCACTGAAGCTTTCTTT. Protein: CASSYAGGATEAFF.

This rearrangement joins TRBV9 to TRBJ2-7; TRBD1 matches 8 bases. The CDR3 contains 14 residues. Germline V gene data show CDR1 as SGDLS and CDR2 as YYNGEE. J lost 5 bases, V lost 3 bases, and 7 bases had no gene match. The CDR3 loop reads CASSAEDRVNEQYF. CDR3 sequence (DNA): TGTGCCAGCAGCGCCGAGGACAGGGTGAACGAGCAGTACTTC.

The CDR3 loop reads CASSQGRSYGYTF. The CDR3 coding sequence is TGTGCCAGCAGCCAAGGCCGCAGCTATGGCTACACCTTC. V is TRBV14 and J is TRBJ1-2; D unresolved. The V and J ends lost 1 base and 4 bases respectively, with 7 bases between them. The CDR3 has 13 amino acids. Looked up from germline, CDR1 is SGHDN and CDR2 is FVKESK.

The chain employs TRBV12-2 and TRBJ1-6. TRBV12-2 is termed a pseudogene. This CDR3 is built from 15 residues. CDR3 nucleotide sequence: TGTGCAAGTCGCAGACGAGGGAGGGTTTCTTCACCCCTCCACTTT. Translated: CASRRRGRVSSPLHF.

V gene TRBV6-1 combines with J gene TRBJ2-2; D may be TRBD2 (5 bases). The CDR3 totals 15 residues. V lost 6 bases and J 0 bases, leaving 11 bases between the germline ends. Germline loops: CDR1 MNHNS, CDR2 SASEGT. CDR3 sequence: CASSRTSANTGELFF. The CDR3 coding sequence is TGTGCCAGCAGCCGCACTAGTGCGAACACCGGGGAGCTGTTTTTT.

The V and J genes are TRBV2 and TRBJ1-3, with a possible D match to TRBD1 (6 bases). V lost 6 bases and J 0 bases, leaving 12 bases between the germline ends. The CDR3 has 15 residues. CDR1 SNHLY and CDR2 FYNNEI come from the germline V gene. Written as DNA, the CDR3 is TGTGCCAGCAGGGACAGTCTATACTCTGGAAACACCATATATTTT. Translation: CASRDSLYSGNTIYF.